The 18 T cell receptor beta chains listed next were all sequenced from one sample in a study of T cells in Graves' hyperthyroidism and ophthalmopathy. Amplification of TCR beta CDR3 regions was performed using RNA transcripts as template. When the TCR CDR3 underwent first-round RT-PCR, the HTBI primer set was used. TCRdb re-derived calls from the multiplex PCR reads in MiXCR, one entry per CDR3 protein. This table holds approximately 600,000 distinct CDR3 sequences, approximately 15% found once. The sequenced material came from blood. Receptors were obtained from a young woman with Graves' hyperthyroidism that later progressed to Graves' ophthalmopathy.

This clonotype has a handful of counts. The rearrangement uses TRBV6-1 and TRBJ1-3; tentative D call: TRBD1 (5 bases). From germline, CDR1 is MNHNS and CDR2 SASEGT. Trimming pared 8 bases from V and 8 bases from J, leaving 7 bases between. The CDR3 is 10 amino acids. CDR3 loop: CASRGDTIYF. Written as DNA, the CDR3 is TGTGCCAGCCGGGGGGACACCATATATTTT.

This clonotype was observed once. This could be a read error, since a much larger clone is one nucleotide away. CDR3 sequence: CASSLGDTTVYGQYF. The CDR3 region has the DNA TGTGCCAGCAGCTTAGGGGACACCACCGTCTACGGGCAGTACTTC. The gene calls are TRBV7-2 and TRBJ2-7; possible D gene TRBD1, 6 bases. This CDR3 is built from 15 residues. Germline V lookup: CDR1 SGHTA, CDR2 FQGNSA.

The table lists this clonotype with many counts. V and J are TRBV20-1 and TRBJ1-1, with unresolved D. V shed 3 bases and J shed 5 bases, with 13 bases lying between them. The germline V gene encodes CDR1 DFQATT and CDR2 SNEGSKA (reference sequence). The CDR3 has 13 residues. The CDR3, as DNA: TGCAGTGCTAGTCGAGGGCAGTGGACTGAAGCTTTCTTT. Translated, it gives CSASRGQWTEAFF.

This clonotype was found many times. The chain is built from TRBV4-2 and TRBJ2-1; 8 bases fit TRBD2. The CDR3 spans 18 residues. With 0 bases clipped from V and 2 bases from J, the junction kept 9 bases outside the gene matches. Per germline, CDR1 LGHNA and CDR2 YNFKEQ. The CDR3 DNA reads as TGTGCCAGCAGCCAAGACGGTCCTAAGCGGGGGCCCTACAATGAGCAGTTCTTC. Translation: CASSQDGPKRGPYNEQFF.

At least ten counts were recorded for this clonotype. This chain's CDR3 is CATSDGVDTEAFF. The DNA for the CDR3 is TGTGCCACCAGTGATGGCGTTGACACTGAAGCTTTCTTT. V gene TRBV24-1 combines with J gene TRBJ1-1; D remains unclear. CDR1 and CDR2 (germline): KGHDR, SFDVKD. The CDR3 is made up of 13 amino acids. V dropped 3 bases and J dropped 3 bases, with 7 bases sitting between them.

This clonotype was detected many times. This chain uses TRBV2 with TRBJ1-1, with D unresolved. The germline gives CDR1 SNHLY, CDR2 FYNNEI. This CDR3 spans 13 amino acids. The V and J ends lost 6 bases and 4 bases respectively, with 12 bases between them. The CDR3 sequence: CASSPDGVTEAFF. CDR3 sequence (DNA): TGTGCCAGCAGCCCTGACGGGGTCACTGAAGCTTTCTTT.

This clonotype was detected many times. The J gene is TRBJ1-5, the V gene TRBV30; maybe TRBD1 (6 bases). CDR1 GTSNPN and CDR2 SVGIG come from the germline V gene (reference sequence). The CDR3 consists of 15 residues. Between the trimmed V and J ends, which lost 2 bases and 1 base, there was a span of 12 bases. In DNA, the CDR3 is TGTGCCTGGAGTAGGGGGGCTAGGAGCAATCAGCCCCAGCATTTT. Translating it yields CAWSRGARSNQPQHF.

This chain links TRBV18 with TRBJ1-5; TRBD1 aligns across 10 bases. The germline gives CDR1 KGHSH, CDR2 LQKENI. After removal of 2 bases from V and 7 bases from J, the junction contained 14 bases not matched to a gene. The CDR3 has 18 residues. The CDR3: CASSPNPPGQGGYQPQHF. The CDR3 DNA sequence: TGTGCCAGCTCACCAAACCCTCCCGGACAGGGGGGATACCAGCCCCAGCATTTT.

This clonotype was detected many times. V usage is TRBV27 and J usage is TRBJ2-7, with a tentative D call TRBD1 (6 bases). The germline V gene has CDR1 MNHEY and CDR2 SMNVEV (reference sequence). CDR3 length equals 12 residues. V was clipped by 10 bases and J by 0 bases, with 10 bases between them. This chain's CDR3 is CANTGHSYEQYF. The CDR3 DNA sequence: TGTGCCAATACGGGACACTCCTACGAGCAGTACTTC.

This clonotype has at least ten counts. The genes are TRBV10-3 and TRBJ2-1, with TRBD2 matching 7 bases. Germline lookup yields CDR1 ENHRY and CDR2 SYGVKD. Trimming took 0 bases from V and 2 from J; bases not matched to a gene: 10. CDR3 length: 18 residues. The CDR3 sequence: CAISESTLAGEAYNEQFF. Here the CDR3 DNA reads TGTGCCATCAGTGAGTCGACCCTTGCGGGAGAGGCCTACAATGAGCAGTTCTTC.

The rearrangement joins TRBV2 to TRBJ2-3, with TRBD2 matching 15 bases. CDR1 is SNHLY, CDR2 FYNNEI, per germline. Unmatched junction bases numbered 8, after V lost 4 bases and J lost 3 bases. The CDR3 runs 18 residues. The CDR3 region has the DNA TGTGCCAGCAGTGGGGGACTAGCGGGAGGTAGGAGGACAGATACGCAGTATTTT. It translates to CASSGGLAGGRRTDTQYF. Complete variable domain (other parts from reference TRBV2 and TRBJ2-3): EPEVTQTPSHQVTQMGQEVILRCVPISNHLYFYWYRQILGQKVEFLVSFYNNEISEKSEIFDDQFSVERPDGSNFTLKIRSTKLEDSAMYFCASSGGLAGGRRTDTQYFGPGTRLTVL.

This sequence joins TRBV10-3 and TRBJ2-1, with D maybe TRBD2 (5 bases). Germline CDR1 is ENHRY and CDR2 is SYGVKD. CDR3 length equals 11 residues. V lost 10 bases and J lost 4, with 8 bases in between. CDR3 nucleotide sequence: TGTGCCACGAGGACTTACAATGAGCAGTTCTTC. Translation: CATRTYNEQFF.

This clonotype was counted ten times or more. The V and J genes are TRBV27 and TRBJ2-2, with D hard to call. Trimming took off 5 bases at V and 5 bases at J, with 6 bases between the two ends. Per the germline V gene, CDR1 is MNHEY and CDR2 is SMNVEV (reference sequence). The CDR3 loop spans 12 amino acids. As DNA, the CDR3 is TGTGCCAGCAGTCCCCCTACCGGGGAGCTGTTTTTT. Translated, it gives CASSPPTGELFF.

The chain uses TRBV30 and TRBJ2-7; 7 bases are a match to TRBD2. Germline V lookup: CDR1 GTSNPN, CDR2 SVGIG (reference sequence). The CDR3 contains 13 residues. Trimming took 3 bases from V and 3 from J; bases not matched to a gene: 5. The DNA for the CDR3 is TGTGCCTGGAGAGCCCGCGGGGGCTACGAGCAGTACTTC. It is translated as CAWRARGGYEQYF.

Points on this clonotype: This clone may be a read error of a much larger clone one base away. The chain recombines TRBV27 with TRBJ2-7; D is perhaps TRBD1 (6 bases). Germline CDR1 is MNHEY and CDR2 is SMNVEV (reference sequence). The CDR3 has 12 residues. The CDR3: CSSSSDRREQYF. Here the CDR3 DNA reads TGTTCCAGCAGTTCCGACAGGCGCGAGCAGTACTTC.

The chain joins TRBV5-1 to TRBJ2-7, with D perhaps matching TRBD2 (6 bases). The germline V gene has CDR1 SGHRS and CDR2 YFSETQ. The CDR3 is made up of 16 amino acids. V was trimmed by 2 bases and J by 5 bases, leaving 20 bases between them. CDR3 nucleotides: TGCGCCAGCAGCTTTTCAAGAGGTGACGGGAGAGACGAGCAGTACTTC. This sequence encodes CASSFSRGDGRDEQYF.

This clonotype was detected many times. The chain links TRBV6-2 or TRBV6-3 to TRBJ2-5; 10 bases are a match to TRBD2. The V gene end was trimmed by 6 bases and the J gene end by 3 bases; junction bases not matched to a gene: 13. CDR1 is MNHEY and CDR2 is SVGEGT in the germline V gene. The CDR3 is 17 residues long. The CDR3 DNA follows: TGTGCCAGCAGCAAAACGGCTAGCGGGAGATTAAAAGAGACCCAGTACTTC. It is translated as CASSKTASGRLKETQYF.

The chain uses TRBV19 and TRBJ2-1; 7 bases match TRBD1. V lost 8 bases and J lost 4; bases outside the gene matches: 11. The CDR3 has 15 residues. Germline CDR1 reads LNHDA; CDR2 reads SQIVND (reference sequence). CDR3 amino acids: CASGAEGQAYNEQFF. The CDR3 DNA reads TGTGCCAGTGGCGCAGAAGGACAGGCATACAATGAGCAGTTCTTC.